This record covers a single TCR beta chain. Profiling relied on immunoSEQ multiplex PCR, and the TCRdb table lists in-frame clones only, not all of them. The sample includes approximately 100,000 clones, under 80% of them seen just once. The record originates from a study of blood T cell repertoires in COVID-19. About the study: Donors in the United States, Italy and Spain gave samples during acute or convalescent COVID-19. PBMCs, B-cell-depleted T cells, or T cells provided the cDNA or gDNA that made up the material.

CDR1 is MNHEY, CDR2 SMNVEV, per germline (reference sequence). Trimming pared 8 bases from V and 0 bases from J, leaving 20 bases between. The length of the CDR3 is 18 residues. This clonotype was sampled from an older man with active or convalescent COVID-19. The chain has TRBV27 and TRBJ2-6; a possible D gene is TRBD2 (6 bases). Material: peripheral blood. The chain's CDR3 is CASGRTTDPLSGANVLTF. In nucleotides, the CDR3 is TGTGCCAGCGGGAGGACGACAGATCCACTCTCTGGGGCCAACGTCCTGACTTTC.